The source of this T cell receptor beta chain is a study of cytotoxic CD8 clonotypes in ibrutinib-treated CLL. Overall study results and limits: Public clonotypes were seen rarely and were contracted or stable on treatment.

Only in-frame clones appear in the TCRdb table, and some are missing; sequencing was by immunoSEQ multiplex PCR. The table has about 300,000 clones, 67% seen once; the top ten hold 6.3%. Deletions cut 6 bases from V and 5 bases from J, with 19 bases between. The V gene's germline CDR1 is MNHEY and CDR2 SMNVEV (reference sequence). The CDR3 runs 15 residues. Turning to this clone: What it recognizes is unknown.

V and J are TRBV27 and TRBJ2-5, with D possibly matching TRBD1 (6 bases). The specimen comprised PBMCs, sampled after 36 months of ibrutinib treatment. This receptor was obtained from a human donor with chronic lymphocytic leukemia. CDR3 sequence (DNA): TGTGCCAGCAGAGCAAGGTTTGACAGGTTGGAGACCCAGTACTTC. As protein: CASRARFDRLETQYF.